This T cell receptor beta chain was retrieved from a study of molecular identifiers for immune sequencing clone quantification (dated by TCRdb to the late 2010s). Concerning the study at large: In a replicate experiment, RNA from roughly 20,000 or 100,000 naive CD8 T cells was split into five aliquots, four of which were sequenced. CD8 T cells were used in a methods study to benchmark molecular-identifier clustering-based TCR repertoire sequencing (MIDCIRS) and TCR RNA copy counting.

The CDR3 starts with the cysteine, ends with the phenylalanine, and has 15 residues. The sequence is cut down to CDR3 DNA, 45 bases in frame from base 1. The method behind the library was PCR. The reads were generated on an Illumina HiSeq 4000. Bulk TCR libraries were generated as previously described, with the TCR primers listed in Table S5 used. Purification of total RNA was performed with the Qiagen AllPrep DNA/RNA kit. Reads from multiple sequencing runs of the same library were pooled before analysis. For the original study's pipeline: Only reads with exact TCR constant sequence were kept, trimmed to 150 nt, and grouped by their 12-nt molecular barcodes. Reads within each barcode group were sub-clustered using a 15% Levenshtein threshold, and quality-weighted consensus sequences were constructed for each RNA molecule. Non-functional sequences were filtered out, along with any lower-count sequence sitting one edit away from another sequence. On the basis of fitting two negative binomial distributions, barcode sub-clusters with fewer than 20% of the maximum read count were discarded. Clones were called with MiXCR by TCRdb after fastp trimmed the public reads at Q25, and only in-frame beta chains were retained. Identical CDR3 proteins give one entry, which carries the most common genes and DNA. The V and J calls reflect TCRdb's pipeline rather than the authors' work. The sample records under 650,000 distinct CDR3 sequences, 15% to 20% of which are singletons. The top ten clones comprise roughly 0.83% of the sample.

This clonotype was counted ten times or more. There is no known antigen for this receptor. No clone much larger than this one lies a single base away; base qualities are absent. Libraries of naive CD8 T cells were generated from about 20,000 to 1,000,000 sorted cells, with 10%, 30% or 50% of the purified RNA used. On a BD FACSAria II, naive CD8 T cells were FACS-sorted as CD8+CD4-CCR7+CD45RA+ and collected into RLT Plus buffer. To test detection sensitivity, Jurkat RNA equal to fewer than 13 TCR copies was added to samples of roughly 17,000-1,100,000 naive CD8 T cells. Enrichment of CD8 T cells was performed with RosetteSep CD8+ T Cell Enrichment Cocktail and Ficoll-Paque, after which ACK red cell lysis was carried out. The paper as a whole reports these results and caveats: When barcode sub-clustering was not used, chimeric consensus sequences inflated TCR diversity, with chimeras reaching as high as 47%. In CMV-specific effector cells, clones with more than 20 RNA copies contained over 99% of molecules, whereas in naive cells such clones contained under 1% of molecules. Modeling indicated approximately 3 TCR RNA copies recovered per cell, compared with roughly 10 by digital PCR, which implies a capture efficiency of about 31%. The sizes of highly expanded clones could end up underestimated when identical TCR molecules share a barcode. A single cell's worth of spiked-in Jurkat TCR RNA was reported detectable even among 750,000 to 1,000,000 naive CD8 T cells. Spiked-in Jurkat TCR RNA (roughly 10 copies' worth), which is not part of the donor repertoire, was contained in the naive libraries.

The chain was built from TRBV21-1 and TRBJ2-7; the table's D call, TRBD1, has no DNA check behind it. TRBV21-1 is a documented pseudogene. The clonotype comes from a human donor in good health. Some libraries in this study had Jurkat cell RNA spiked in. The sequenced sample consisted of naive CD8+ T cells from blood, with Jurkat cell RNA spiked in. The cell subset or site tag for this specimen amounts to: FACS-sorted CD8+CD4-CCR7+CD45RA+ naive T cells. The CDR3 region has the sequence CASSKETRGNYEQYF. Read as DNA, the sequence is TGTGCCAGCAGCAAAGAGACCAGGGGGAACTACGAGCAGTACTTC.